This TCR beta chain came from a study of blood T cell repertoires in COVID-19. Turning to the study itself: Samples of COVID-19 (acute and convalescent) were obtained from the United States, Italy and Spain.

Two negative PCRs, clearance, or symptom resolution had been documented for recovered Cohort 3 donors. TCRdb keeps only in-frame clones here, not all; method: immunoSEQ multiplex PCR. The sample lists about 350,000 clones; roughly 87% were seen once. Germline assignment: CDR1 SGHRS and CDR2 YFSETQ. Trimming removed 1 base from V and 2 bases from J, with 9 bases in between. This CDR3 spans 14 amino acids. This receptor was identified in a woman aged 25-40 years who had recovered from COVID-19. The sample comprised PBMCs or T cells enriched from blood (not recorded which). V is TRBV5-1 and J is TRBJ1-1; unclear D gene. CDR3 loop: CASSLLAPNTEAFF. CDR3 nucleotides: TGCGCCAGCAGCTTGTTGGCACCCAACACTGAAGCTTTCTTT.